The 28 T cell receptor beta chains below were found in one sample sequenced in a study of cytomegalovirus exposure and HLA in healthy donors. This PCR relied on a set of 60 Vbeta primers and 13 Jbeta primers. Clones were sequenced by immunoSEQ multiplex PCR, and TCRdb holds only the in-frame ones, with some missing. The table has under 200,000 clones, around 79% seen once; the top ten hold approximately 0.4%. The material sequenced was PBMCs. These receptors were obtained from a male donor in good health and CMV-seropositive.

The CDR3 nucleotides are TGCAGCGTTGCATTGCCGGACAGGGTGGCGGAGACCCAGTACTTC. This encodes CSVALPDRVAETQYF. The rearrangement uses TRBV29-1 and TRBJ2-5; 8 bases are a match to TRBD1. Losses at the gene ends were 4 bases for V and 5 bases for J; bases not matched to a gene: 12. Germline CDR1 SQVTM, CDR2 ANQGSEA. The length of the CDR3 is 15 residues.

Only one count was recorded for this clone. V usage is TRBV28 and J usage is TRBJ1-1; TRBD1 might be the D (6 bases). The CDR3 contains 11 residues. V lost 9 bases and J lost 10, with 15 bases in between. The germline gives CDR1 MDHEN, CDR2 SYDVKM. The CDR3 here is CASLTGYGAFF. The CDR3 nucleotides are TGTGCCAGTCTCACAGGGTACGGAGCTTTCTTT.

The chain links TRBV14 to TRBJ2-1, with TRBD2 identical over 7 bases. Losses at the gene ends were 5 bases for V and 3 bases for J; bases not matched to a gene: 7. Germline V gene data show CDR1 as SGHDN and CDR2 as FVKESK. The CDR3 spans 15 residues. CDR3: CASSNIGGSYNEQFF. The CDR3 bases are TGTGCCAGCAGCAACATCGGGGGGAGCTACAATGAGCAGTTCTTC.

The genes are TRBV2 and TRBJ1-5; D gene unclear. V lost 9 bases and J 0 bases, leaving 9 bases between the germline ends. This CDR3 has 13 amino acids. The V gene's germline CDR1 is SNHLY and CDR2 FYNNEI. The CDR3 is CASTVDSNQPQHF. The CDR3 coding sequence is TGTGCCAGTACTGTTGATAGCAATCAGCCCCAGCATTTT.

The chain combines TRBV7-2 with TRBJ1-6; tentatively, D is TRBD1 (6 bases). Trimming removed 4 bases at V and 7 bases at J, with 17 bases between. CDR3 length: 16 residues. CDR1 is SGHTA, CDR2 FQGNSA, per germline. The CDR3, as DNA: TGTGCCAGCAGCTACCCTTGGCAGGGGCGGAATTCACCCCTCCACTTT. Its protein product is CASSYPWQGRNSPLHF.

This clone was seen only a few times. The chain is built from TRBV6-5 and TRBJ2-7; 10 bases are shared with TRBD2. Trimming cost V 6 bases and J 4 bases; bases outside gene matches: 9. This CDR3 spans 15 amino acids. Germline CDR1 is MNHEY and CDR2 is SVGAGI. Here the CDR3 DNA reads TGTGCCAGCAGGCTCGGGACTAGCGCGTTATACGAGCAGTACTTC. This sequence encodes CASRLGTSALYEQYF.

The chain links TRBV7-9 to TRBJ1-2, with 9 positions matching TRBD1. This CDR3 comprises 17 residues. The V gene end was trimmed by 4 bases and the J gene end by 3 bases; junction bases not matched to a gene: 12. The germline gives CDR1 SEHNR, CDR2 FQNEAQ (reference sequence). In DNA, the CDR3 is TGTGCCAGCAGCTCTTGGACAGGGGATGGGGGATACTATGGCTACACCTTC. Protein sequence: CASSSWTGDGGYYGYTF.

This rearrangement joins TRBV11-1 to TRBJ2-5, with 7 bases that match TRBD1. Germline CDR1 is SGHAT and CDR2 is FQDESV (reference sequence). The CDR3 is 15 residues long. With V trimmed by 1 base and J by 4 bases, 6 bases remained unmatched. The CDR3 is CASSLGWTGLETQYF. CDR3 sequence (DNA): TGTGCCAGCAGCTTAGGTTGGACAGGACTAGAGACCCAGTACTTC.

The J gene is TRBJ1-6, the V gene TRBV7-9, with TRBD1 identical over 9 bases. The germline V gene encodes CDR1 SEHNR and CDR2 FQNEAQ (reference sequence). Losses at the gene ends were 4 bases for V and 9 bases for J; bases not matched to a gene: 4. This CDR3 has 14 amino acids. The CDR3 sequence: CASSWGQGFSPLHF. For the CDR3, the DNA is TGTGCCAGCAGCTGGGGACAGGGTTTTTCACCCCTCCACTTT.

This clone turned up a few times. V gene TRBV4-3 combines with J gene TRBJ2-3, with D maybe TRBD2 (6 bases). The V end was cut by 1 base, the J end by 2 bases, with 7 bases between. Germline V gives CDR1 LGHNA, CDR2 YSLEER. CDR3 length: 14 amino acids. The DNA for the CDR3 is TGCGCCAGCAGCCAAGTGGGACTCACAGATACGCAGTATTTT. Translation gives CASSQVGLTDTQYF.

CDR3 DNA: TGTGCCAGCAGCCCTGATGTCGGAGATACGCAGTATTTT. Its translation: CASSPDVGDTQYF. V usage is TRBV5-4 and J usage is TRBJ2-3; D not resolved. V was shortened by 4 bases and J by 5 bases, with 11 bases between the two germline ends. This CDR3 has 13 residues. Per germline, CDR1 SGHNT and CDR2 YYREEE (reference sequence). The entire variable domain, with the rest obtained from reference TRBV5-4 and TRBJ2-3, is as follows: ETGVTQSPTHLIKTRGQQVTLRCSSQSGHNTVSWYQQALGQGPQFIFQYYREEENGRGNFPPRFSGLQFPNYSSELNVNALELDDSALYLCASSPDVGDTQYFGPGTRLTVL.

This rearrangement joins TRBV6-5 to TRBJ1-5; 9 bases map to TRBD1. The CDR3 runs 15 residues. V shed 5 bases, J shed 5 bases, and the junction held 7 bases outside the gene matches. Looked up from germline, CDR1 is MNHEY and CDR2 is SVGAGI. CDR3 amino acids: CASSPGQGTYQPQHF. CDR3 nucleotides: TGTGCCAGCAGTCCGGGACAGGGCACTTATCAGCCCCAGCATTTT.

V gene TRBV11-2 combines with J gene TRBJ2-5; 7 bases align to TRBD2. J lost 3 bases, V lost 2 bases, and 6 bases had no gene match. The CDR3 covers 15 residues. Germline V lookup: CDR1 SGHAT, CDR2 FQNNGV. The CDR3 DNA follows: TGTGCCAGCAGCTTATATCGACTAGCTGAAGAGACCCAGTACTTC. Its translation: CASSLYRLAEETQYF.

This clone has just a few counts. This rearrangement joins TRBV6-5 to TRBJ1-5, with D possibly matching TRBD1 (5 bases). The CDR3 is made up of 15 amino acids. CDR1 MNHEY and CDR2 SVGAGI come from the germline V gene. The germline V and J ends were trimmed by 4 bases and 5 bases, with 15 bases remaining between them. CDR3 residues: CASSLQGGTHQPQHF. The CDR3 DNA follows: TGTGCCAGCAGTTTGCAGGGCGGGACCCATCAGCCCCAGCATTTT.

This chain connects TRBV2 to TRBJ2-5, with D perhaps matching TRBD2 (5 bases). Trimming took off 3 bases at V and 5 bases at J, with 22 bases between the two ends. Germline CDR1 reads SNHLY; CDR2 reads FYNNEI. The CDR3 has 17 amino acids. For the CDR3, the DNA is TGTGCCAGCAGTGATTTGCAAAGGAGGACCAACTCCGAGACCCAGTACTTC. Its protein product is CASSDLQRRTNSETQYF.

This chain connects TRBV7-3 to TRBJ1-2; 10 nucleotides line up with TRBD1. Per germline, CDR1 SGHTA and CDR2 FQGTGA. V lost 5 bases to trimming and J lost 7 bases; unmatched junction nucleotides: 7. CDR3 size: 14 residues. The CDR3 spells CASSSGQGGGGYTF. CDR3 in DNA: TGTGCCAGCAGCAGCGGACAGGGGGGAGGTGGCTACACCTTC.

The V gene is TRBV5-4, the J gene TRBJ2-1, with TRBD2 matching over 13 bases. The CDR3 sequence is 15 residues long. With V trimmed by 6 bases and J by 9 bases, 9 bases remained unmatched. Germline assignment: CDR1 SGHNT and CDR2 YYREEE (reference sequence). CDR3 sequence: CASNQGLAGESEQFF. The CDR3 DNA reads TGTGCCAGCAACCAAGGACTAGCGGGGGAAAGTGAGCAGTTCTTC.

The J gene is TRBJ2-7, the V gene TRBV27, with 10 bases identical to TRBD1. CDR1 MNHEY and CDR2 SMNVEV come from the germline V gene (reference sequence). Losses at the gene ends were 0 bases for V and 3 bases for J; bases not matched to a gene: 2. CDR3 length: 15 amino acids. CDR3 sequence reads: CASSLSGDRGYEQYF. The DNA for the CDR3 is TGTGCCAGCAGTTTATCGGGGGACAGGGGCTACGAGCAGTACTTC.

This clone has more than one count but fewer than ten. CDR3 in amino acids: CASSSPGGSLNTQYF. CDR3 nucleotides: TGTGCCAGCAGCTCCCCGGGGGGGTCCTTGAATACGCAGTATTTT. This chain joins TRBV7-2 and TRBJ2-3, with 8 bases that match TRBD2. From germline, CDR1 is SGHTA and CDR2 FQGNSA. Germline trimming cut 4 bases from V and 7 bases from J; bases unmatched to any gene: 10. The CDR3 runs 15 residues.

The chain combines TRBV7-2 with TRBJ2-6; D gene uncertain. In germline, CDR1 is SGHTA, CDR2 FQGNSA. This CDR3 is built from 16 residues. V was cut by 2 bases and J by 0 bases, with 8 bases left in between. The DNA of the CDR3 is TGTGCCAGCAGCTTAAGCCGCGTCTCTGGGGCCAACGTCCTGACTTTC. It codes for CASSLSRVSGANVLTF.

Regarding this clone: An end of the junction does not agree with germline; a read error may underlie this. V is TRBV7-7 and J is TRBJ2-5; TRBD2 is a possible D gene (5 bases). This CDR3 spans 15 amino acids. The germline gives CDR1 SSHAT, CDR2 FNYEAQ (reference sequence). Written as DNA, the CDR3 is TGTGCTAGCAGCTCGAGGACCGGGGTAGTCGAGACCCAGTACTTC. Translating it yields CASSSRTGVVETQYF.

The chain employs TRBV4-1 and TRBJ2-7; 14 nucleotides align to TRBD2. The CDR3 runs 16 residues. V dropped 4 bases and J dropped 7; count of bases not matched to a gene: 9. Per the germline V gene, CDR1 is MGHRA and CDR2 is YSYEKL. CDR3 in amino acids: CASSRGTSGREGEQYF. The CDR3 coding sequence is TGCGCCAGCAGCCGAGGGACTAGCGGGAGAGAGGGGGAGCAGTACTTC.

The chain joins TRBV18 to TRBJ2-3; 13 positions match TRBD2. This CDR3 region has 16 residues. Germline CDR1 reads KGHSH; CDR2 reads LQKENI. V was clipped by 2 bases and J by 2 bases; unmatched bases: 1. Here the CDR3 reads CASSPGLAGVTDTQYF. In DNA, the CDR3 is TGTGCCAGCTCACCAGGACTAGCGGGGGTCACAGATACGCAGTATTTT.

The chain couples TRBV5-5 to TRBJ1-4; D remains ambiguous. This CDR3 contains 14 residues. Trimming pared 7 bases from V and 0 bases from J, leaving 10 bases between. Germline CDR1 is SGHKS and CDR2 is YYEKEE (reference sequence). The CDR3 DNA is TGTGCCAGCCGTATATCAGCAACTAATGAAAAACTGTTTTTT. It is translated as CASRISATNEKLFF. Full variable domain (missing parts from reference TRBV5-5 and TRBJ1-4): DAGVTQSPTHLIKTRGQQVTLRCSPISGHKSVSWYQQVLGQGPQFIFQYYEKEERGRGNFPDRFSARQFPNYSSELNVNALLLGDSALYLCASRISATNEKLFFGSGTQLSVL.

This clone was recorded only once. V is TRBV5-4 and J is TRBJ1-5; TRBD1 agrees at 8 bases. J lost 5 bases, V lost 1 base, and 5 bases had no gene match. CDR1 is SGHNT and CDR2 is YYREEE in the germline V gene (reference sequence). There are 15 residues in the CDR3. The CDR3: CASSLSPGGDQPQHF. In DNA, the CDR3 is TGTGCCAGCAGCTTGTCCCCAGGGGGCGATCAGCCCCAGCATTTT.

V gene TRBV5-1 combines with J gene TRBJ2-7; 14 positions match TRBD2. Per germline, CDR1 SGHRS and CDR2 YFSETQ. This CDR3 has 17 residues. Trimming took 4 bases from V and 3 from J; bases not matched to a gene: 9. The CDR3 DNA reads TGCGCCAGCAGCCCGGGACTAGCGGGAGATGGAGGCTACGAGCAGTACTTC. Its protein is CASSPGLAGDGGYEQYF.

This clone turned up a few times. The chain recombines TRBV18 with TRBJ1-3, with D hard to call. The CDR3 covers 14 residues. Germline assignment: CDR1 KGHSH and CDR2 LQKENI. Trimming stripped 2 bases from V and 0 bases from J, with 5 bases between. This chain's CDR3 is CASSPGVSGNTIYF. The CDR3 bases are TGTGCCAGCTCACCAGGAGTCTCTGGAAACACCATATATTTT.

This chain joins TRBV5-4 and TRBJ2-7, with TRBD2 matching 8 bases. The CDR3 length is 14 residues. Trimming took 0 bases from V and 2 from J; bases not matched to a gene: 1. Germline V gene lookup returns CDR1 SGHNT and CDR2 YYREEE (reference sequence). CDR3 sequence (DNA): TGTGCCAGCAGCTTGGGCGGGGGGCCCTACGAGCAGTACTTC. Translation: CASSLGGGPYEQYF.